Presented here are 9 T cell receptor beta chains from one specimen sequenced in a study of blood T cell repertoires in COVID-19. The table came from immunoSEQ multiplex PCR; TCRdb's copy has only in-frame clones and leaves some out. Counted here are 110,000 or so clones, more than 75% occurring once; the ten biggest clones make up approximately 8.1%. Sequenced sample: peripheral blood. These receptors were taken from a woman in her thirties or forties with acute or convalescent COVID-19.

The genes are TRBV6-4 and TRBJ2-3; 12 bases match TRBD2. CDR3 length equals 14 residues. The germline CDR1 and CDR2 sequences are MRHNA and SNTAGT. V lost 10 bases and J lost 2; bases outside the gene matches: 4. This CDR3 reads CAKTSGGLTDTQYF. CDR3 nucleotides: TGTGCCAAGACTAGCGGGGGACTCACAGATACGCAGTATTTT.

The chain couples TRBV6-5 to TRBJ2-5; D is possibly TRBD2 (7 bases). In germline, CDR1 is MNHEY, CDR2 SVGAGI. The ends were cut back, 8 bases at V and 2 bases at J, with 12 bases in the middle. This CDR3 contains 13 residues. The CDR3 reads CASRGAGQETQYF. In nucleotides, the CDR3 is TGTGCCAGCCGGGGGGCAGGACAAGAGACCCAGTACTTC.

The V and J genes are TRBV4-1 and TRBJ1-1, with 8 bases lining up with TRBD1. Trimming removed 2 bases from V and 8 bases from J; junction bases left unmatched: 1. This CDR3 region has 12 residues. CDR1 is MGHRA, CDR2 YSYEKL, per germline. CDR3 sequence: CASSQWTGEAFF. In nucleotides, the CDR3 is TGCGCCAGCAGCCAATGGACAGGGGAAGCTTTCTTT.

The J gene is TRBJ2-7, the V gene TRBV5-1; D not certain. The CDR3 spans 15 residues. V lost 1 base and J 7 bases, leaving 18 bases between the germline ends. Per germline, CDR1 SGHRS and CDR2 YFSETQ. CDR3 loop: CASSLIRQAPEEQYF. CDR3 coding DNA: TGCGCCAGCAGCTTGATTCGGCAGGCCCCAGAGGAGCAGTACTTC.

This sequence joins TRBV10-2 and TRBJ1-2, with D possibly matching TRBD1 (5 bases). The CDR3 covers 13 residues. The V and J ends lost 3 bases and 8 bases respectively, with 13 bases between them. Germline values: CDR1 WSHSY, CDR2 SAAADI. The CDR3 sequence: CASSDGGTWGYTF. The CDR3, as DNA: TGCGCCAGCAGTGATGGGGGGACTTGGGGCTACACCTTC.

The chain is built from TRBV12-3 or TRBV12-4 and TRBJ2-2; no firm D call. The CDR3 is 13 amino acids. The V and J ends lost 3 bases and 7 bases respectively, with 9 bases between them. In DNA, the CDR3 is TGTGCCAGCAGTTTTGGTGGCATCGGGGAGCTGTTTTTT. Translated: CASSFGGIGELFF.

The rearrangement links TRBV7-9 to TRBJ1-3; TRBD1 matches at 8 bases. From germline, CDR1 is SEHNR and CDR2 FQNEAQ (reference sequence). Trimming at V came to 3 bases and at J to 0 bases, leaving 10 bases not matched to a gene. This CDR3 has 18 residues. CDR3 in DNA: TGTGCCAGCAGCTTCGCTACAGGGGGGCGATACTCTGGAAACACCATATATTTT. It encodes CASSFATGGRYSGNTIYF.

This chain connects TRBV28 to TRBJ2-2; possible D gene TRBD2, 6 bases. V was trimmed by 8 bases and J by 2 bases, leaving 18 bases between them. The CDR3 length is 16 residues. Germline CDR1 reads MDHEN; CDR2 reads SYDVKM. DNA of the CDR3: TGTGCCAGCCGAGGAGGCGGGACTTCTAACACCGGGGAGCTGTTTTTT. This codes for CASRGGGTSNTGELFF. Full variable domain (missing parts from reference TRBV28 and TRBJ2-2): DVKVTQSSRYLVKRTGEKVFLECVQDMDHENMFWYRQDPGLGLRLIYFSYDVKMKEKGDIPEGYSVSREKKERFSLILESASTNQTSMYLCASRGGGTSNTGELFFGEGSRLTVL.

The rearrangement uses TRBV11-3 and TRBJ1-1; maybe TRBD1 (6 bases). Germline V CDR1 and CDR2: SGHNT, YENEEA. The V and J ends lost 5 bases and 0 bases respectively, with 10 bases between them. The length of the CDR3 is 14 residues. CDR3 region: CASSESGVNTEAFF. CDR3 coding DNA: TGTGCCAGCAGCGAATCAGGGGTGAACACTGAAGCTTTCTTT.